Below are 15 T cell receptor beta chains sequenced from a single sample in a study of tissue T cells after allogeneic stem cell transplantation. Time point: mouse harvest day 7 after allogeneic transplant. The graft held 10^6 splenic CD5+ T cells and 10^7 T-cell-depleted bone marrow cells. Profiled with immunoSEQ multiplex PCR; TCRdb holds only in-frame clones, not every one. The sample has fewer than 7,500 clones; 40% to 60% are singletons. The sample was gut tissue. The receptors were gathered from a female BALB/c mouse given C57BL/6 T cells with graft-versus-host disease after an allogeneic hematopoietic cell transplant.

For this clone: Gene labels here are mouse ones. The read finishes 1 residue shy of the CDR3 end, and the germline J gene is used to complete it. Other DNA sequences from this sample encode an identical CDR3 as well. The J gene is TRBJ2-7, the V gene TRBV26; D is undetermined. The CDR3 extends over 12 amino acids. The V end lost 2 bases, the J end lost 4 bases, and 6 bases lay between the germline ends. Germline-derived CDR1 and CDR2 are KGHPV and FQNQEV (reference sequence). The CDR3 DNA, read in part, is TGTGCCAGCAGTCTGGGGCAGTATGAACAGTAC. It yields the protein CASSLGQYEQY. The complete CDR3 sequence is CASSLGQYEQYF.

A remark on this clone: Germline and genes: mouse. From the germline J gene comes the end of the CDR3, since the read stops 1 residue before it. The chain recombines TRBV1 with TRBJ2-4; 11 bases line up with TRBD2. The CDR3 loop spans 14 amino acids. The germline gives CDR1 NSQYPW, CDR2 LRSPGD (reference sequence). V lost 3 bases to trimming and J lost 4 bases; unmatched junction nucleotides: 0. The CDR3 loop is CTCSADWGENTLYF. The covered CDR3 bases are TGCACCTGCAGTGCGGACTGGGGGGAAAACACCTTGTAC.

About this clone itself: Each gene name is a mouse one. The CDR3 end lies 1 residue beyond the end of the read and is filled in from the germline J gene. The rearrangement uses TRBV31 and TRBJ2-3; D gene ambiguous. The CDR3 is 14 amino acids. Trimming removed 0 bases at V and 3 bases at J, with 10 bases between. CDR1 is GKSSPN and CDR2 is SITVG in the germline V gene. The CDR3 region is CAWSLGRGAETLYF. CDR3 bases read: TGTGCCTGGAGTCTTGGCAGAGGGGCAGAAACGCTGTAT.

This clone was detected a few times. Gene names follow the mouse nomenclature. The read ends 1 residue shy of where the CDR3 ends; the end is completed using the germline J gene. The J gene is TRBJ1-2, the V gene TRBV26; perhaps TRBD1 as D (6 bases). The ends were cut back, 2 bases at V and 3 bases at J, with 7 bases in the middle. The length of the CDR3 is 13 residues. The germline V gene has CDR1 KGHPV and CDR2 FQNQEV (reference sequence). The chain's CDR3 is CASSLTGYSDYTF. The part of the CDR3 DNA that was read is TGTGCCAGCAGTCTGACAGGGTACTCCGACTACACC.

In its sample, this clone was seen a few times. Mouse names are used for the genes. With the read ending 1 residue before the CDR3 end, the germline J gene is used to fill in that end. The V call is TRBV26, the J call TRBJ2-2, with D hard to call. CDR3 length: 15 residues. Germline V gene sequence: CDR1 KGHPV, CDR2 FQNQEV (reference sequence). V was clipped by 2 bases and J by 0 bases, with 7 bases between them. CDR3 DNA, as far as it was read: TGTGCCAGCAGTCTGAACCTGGCAAACACCGGGCAGCTCTAC. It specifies CASSLNLANTGQLY. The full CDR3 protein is CASSLNLANTGQLYF.

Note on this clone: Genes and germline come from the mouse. CDR3 DNA, as far as it was read: TGTGCCAGCAGTCTGTGGACAGGGACTGGAAATACGCTCTAT. This gives the protein CASSLWTGTGNTLY. The complete CDR3 protein is CASSLWTGTGNTLYF. V gene TRBV26 combines with J gene TRBJ1-3; 8 bases are a match to TRBD1. The read gets to within 1 residue of the CDR3 end, and the germline J gene fills in the rest. CDR3 length equals 15 residues. Germline CDR1 is KGHPV and CDR2 is FQNQEV (reference sequence). The junction had 1 base not matched to a gene; V was cut back by 1 base and J by 2 bases.

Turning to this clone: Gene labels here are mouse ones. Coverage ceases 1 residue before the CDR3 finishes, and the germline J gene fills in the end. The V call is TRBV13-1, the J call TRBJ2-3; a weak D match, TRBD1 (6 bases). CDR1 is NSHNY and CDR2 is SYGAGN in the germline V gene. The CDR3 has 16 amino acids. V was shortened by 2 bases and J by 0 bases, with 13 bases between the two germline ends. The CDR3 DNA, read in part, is TGTGCCAGCAGTGAGCTCGACAGGCATAGTGCAGAAACGCTGTAT. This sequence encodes CASSELDRHSAETLY. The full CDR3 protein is CASSELDRHSAETLYF.

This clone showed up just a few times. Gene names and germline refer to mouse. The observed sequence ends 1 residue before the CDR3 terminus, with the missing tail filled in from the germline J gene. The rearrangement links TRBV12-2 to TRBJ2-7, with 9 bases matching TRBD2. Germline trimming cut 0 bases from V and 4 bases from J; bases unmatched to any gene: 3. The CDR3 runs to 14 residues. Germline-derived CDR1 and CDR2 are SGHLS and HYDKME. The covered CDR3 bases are TGTGCCAGCTCTCTCGAGGACTGGGGATATGAACAGTAC. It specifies CASSLEDWGYEQY. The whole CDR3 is CASSLEDWGYEQYF.

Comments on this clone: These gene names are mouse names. The CDR3 loop is CASSSWDRNYAEQFF. The sequenced CDR3 bases are TGTGCCAGCAGCTCTTGGGACAGGAACTATGCTGAGCAGTTC. The chain combines TRBV3 with TRBJ2-1, with 8 bases fitting TRBD1. Coverage ceases 1 residue before the CDR3 finishes, and the germline J gene fills in the end. V gave up 4 bases and J gave up 1 base; unmatched junction bases: 3. CDR1 and CDR2 from the germline V gene are SNHLY and FYNGKV (reference sequence). The CDR3 has 15 residues.

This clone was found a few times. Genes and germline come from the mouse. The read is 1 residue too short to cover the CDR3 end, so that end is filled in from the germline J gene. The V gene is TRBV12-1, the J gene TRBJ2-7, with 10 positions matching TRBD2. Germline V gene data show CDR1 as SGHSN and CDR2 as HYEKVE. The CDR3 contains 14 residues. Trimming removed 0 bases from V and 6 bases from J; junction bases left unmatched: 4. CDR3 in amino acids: CASSLSGGALEQYF. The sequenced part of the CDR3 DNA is TGTGCCAGCTCTCTCTCTGGGGGGGCGCTTGAACAGTAC.

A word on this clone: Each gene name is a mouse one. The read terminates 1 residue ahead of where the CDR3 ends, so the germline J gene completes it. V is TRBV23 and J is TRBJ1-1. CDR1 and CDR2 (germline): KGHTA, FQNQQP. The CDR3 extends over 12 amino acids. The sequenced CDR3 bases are TGCTCCAGCAGCCTCAAAAACACAGAAGTCTTC. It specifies CSSSLKNTEVF. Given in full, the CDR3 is CSSSLKNTEVFF.

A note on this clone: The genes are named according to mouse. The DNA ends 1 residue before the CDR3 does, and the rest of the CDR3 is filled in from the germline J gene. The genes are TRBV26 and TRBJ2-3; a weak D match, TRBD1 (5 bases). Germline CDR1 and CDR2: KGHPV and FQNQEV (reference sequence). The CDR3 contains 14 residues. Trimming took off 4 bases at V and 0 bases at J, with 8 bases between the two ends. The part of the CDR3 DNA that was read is TGTGCCAGCAGTCGACAGACTAGTGCAGAAACGCTGTAT. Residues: CASSRQTSAETLY. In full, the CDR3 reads CASSRQTSAETLYF. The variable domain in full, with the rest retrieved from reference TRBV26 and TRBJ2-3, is NSKVIQTPRYLVKGQGQKAKMRCIPEKGHPVVFWYQQNKNNEFKFLINFQNQEVLQQIDMTEKRFSAECPSNSPCSLEIQSSEAGDSALYLCASSRQTSAETLYFGSGTRLTVL.

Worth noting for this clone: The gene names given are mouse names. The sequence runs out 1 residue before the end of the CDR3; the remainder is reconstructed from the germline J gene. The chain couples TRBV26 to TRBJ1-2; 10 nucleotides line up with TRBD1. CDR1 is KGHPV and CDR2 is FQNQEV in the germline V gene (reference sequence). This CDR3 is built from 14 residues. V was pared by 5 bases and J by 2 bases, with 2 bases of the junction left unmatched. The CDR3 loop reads CASSVGQGNSDYTF. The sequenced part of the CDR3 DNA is TGTGCCAGCAGTGTGGGACAGGGGAACTCCGACTACACC. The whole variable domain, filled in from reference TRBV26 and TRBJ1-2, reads NSKVIQTPRYLVKGQGQKAKMRCIPEKGHPVVFWYQQNKNNEFKFLINFQNQEVLQQIDMTEKRFSAECPSNSPCSLEIQSSEAGDSALYLCASSVGQGNSDYTFGSGTRLLVI.

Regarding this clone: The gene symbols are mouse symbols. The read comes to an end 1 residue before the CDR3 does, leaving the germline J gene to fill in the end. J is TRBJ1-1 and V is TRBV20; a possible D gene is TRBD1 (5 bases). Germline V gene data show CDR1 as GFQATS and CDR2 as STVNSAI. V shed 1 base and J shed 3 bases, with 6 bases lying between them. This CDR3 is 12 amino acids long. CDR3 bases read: TGTGGTGCTAGGGGGACACACACAGAAGTCTTC. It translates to CGARGTHTEVF. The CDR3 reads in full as CGARGTHTEVFF.

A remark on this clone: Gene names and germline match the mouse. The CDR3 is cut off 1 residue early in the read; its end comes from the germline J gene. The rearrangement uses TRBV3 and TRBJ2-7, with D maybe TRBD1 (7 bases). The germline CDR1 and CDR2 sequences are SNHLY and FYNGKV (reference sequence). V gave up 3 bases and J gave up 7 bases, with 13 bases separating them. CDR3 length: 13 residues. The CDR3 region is CASSFGGGGEQYF. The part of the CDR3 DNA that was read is TGTGCCAGCAGCTTCGGAGGGGGCGGGGAACAGTAC.